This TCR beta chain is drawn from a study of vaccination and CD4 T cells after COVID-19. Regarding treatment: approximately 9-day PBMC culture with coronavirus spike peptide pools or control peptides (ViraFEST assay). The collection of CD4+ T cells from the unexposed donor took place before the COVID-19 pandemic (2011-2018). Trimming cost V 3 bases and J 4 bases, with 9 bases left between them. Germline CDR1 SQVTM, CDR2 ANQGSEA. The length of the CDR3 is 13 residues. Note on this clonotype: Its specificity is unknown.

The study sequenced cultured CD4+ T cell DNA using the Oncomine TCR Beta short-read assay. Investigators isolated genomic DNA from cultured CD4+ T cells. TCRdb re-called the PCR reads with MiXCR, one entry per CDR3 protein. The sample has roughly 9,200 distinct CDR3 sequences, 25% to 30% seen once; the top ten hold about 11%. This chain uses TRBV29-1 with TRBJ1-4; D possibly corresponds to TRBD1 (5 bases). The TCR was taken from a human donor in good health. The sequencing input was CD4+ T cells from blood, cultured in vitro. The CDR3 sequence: CSVDGGINEKLFF. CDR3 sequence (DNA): TGCAGCGTTGACGGGGGGATTAATGAAAAACTGTTTTTT.